Many counts were recorded for the clone carrying this T cell receptor (beta chain). What it recognizes is unknown. It was with a sample-barcoded 5' primer and a J-beta primer mix that a second PCR of about 6 to 12 cycles was run. Through a template-switch adaptor with 12 random nucleotides, each cDNA molecule received a tag. TCRdb passed the 5' RACE reads through MiXCR, listing each CDR3 protein once. The sample carries roughly 550,000 distinct CDR3 sequences, around 24% recorded once. The sample is drawn from a study of blood T cells in healthy people across ages. Findings and limits, study-wide: Diversity was higher, and naive CD4+ cells more numerous, in long-lived donors than in aged donors.

V shed 3 bases and J shed 7 bases, with 3 bases lying between them. Germline assignment: CDR1 MDHEN and CDR2 SYDVKM. The length of the CDR3 is 11 residues. The sample was also reused in another study, on T cells of mothers and their children.

The sequence was obtained from a boy aged 5-17 years in good health. The specimen sequenced was blood. V and J are TRBV28 and TRBJ1-4; D remains ambiguous. Written as DNA, the CDR3 is TGTGCCAGCAGTTTTAGTGAAAAACTGTTTTTT. It encodes CASSFSEKLFF.